A selection of T cell receptor beta chains follows, all from one sample in a study of cytomegalovirus exposure and HLA in healthy donors. The assay was immunoSEQ multiplex PCR, and TCRdb's table has in-frame clones only and misses some. Here the sample spans under 200,000 clones, approximately 85% being singletons. Sequencing was done on a sample of PBMCs. The source of these receptors is a man aged 18 to 30 in good health and CMV-seropositive. The CDR3 runs from the conserved cysteine through the conserved F or W. The D gene is left open where the match is weak. The size entry is marked missing in some rows and otherwise reads once, few, many or a size class.

DNA	CDR3	size	J	D	V
TGTGCCAGCTCACCTCGACAGGGAGGCCAAGAGACCCAGTACTTC	CASSPRQGGQETQYF	NA	TRBJ2-5	NA	TRBV18
TGTGCCAGCTCACCACGGCGGGAGGAGGAGCAGTACTTC	CASSPRREEEQYF	NA	TRBJ2-7	TRBD2	TRBV18
TGCAGCGTTGAGGGACAGGGGGCTGCTGGCTACACCTTC	CSVEGQGAAGYTF	NA	TRBJ1-2	TRBD1	TRBV29-1
TGTGCCAGCAGTGAAGCGCTTCAGAGGCTAGCGGGGAACACCGGGGAGCTGTTTTTT	CASSEALQRLAGNTGELFF	NA	TRBJ2-2	TRBD2	TRBV2
TGTGCCAGCAGTGGCCCTCAGTTATTTGAGCAGTTCTTC	CASSGPQLFEQFF	NA	TRBJ2-1	NA	TRBV25-1
TGTGCCAGCAGCTCCACAGGAAGGACTGAAGCTTTCTTT	CASSSTGRTEAFF	NA	TRBJ1-1	NA	TRBV5-5
TGTGCCAGCAGCTTAGGTGGTGACAATCAGGAAAAACTGTTTTTT	CASSLGGDNQEKLFF	NA	TRBJ1-4	NA	TRBV7-2
TGTGCCAGCAGCCCAGGGACAGATGGCAGGGAAAAACTGTTTTTT	CASSPGTDGREKLFF	NA	TRBJ1-4	TRBD1	TRBV7-9
TGTGCCAGCAGCTTAGGCGGCAGGGGGCGCCTGGTTTACTATGGCTACACCTTC	CASSLGGRGRLVYYGYTF	NA	TRBJ1-2	TRBD1	TRBV7-2
TGTGCCAGCTCACCACCTCAGGGGCTCATGAACACTGAAGCTTTCTTT	CASSPPQGLMNTEAFF	NA	TRBJ1-1	NA	TRBV18
TGTGCCAGCAGTCAAGACTGGAGGCGGGAGCAGTACTTC	CASSQDWRREQYF	NA	TRBJ2-7	NA	TRBV6-5
TGTGCCAGCAGCTTTCCATCCGGGGGAGATTACAATGAGCAGTTCTTC	CASSFPSGGDYNEQFF	NA	TRBJ2-1	NA	TRBV13
TGCGCCAGCAGTCAAGCTAATTATGGAGATAGCAATCAGCCCCAGCATTTT	CASSQANYGDSNQPQHF	NA	TRBJ1-5	NA	TRBV23-1
TGTGCCAGCAGCTTTCGGGCAGGGCCGAACACTGAAGCTTTCTTT	CASSFRAGPNTEAFF	NA	TRBJ1-1	NA	TRBV11-2
TGTGCCAGCAAAAACTCTTATAATTCACCCCTCCACTTT	CASKNSYNSPLHF	few	TRBJ1-6	NA	TRBV6-1
TGTGCCAGCAGCCAATTGACTAGCGGAGACTCCTACAATGAGCAGTTCTTC	CASSQLTSGDSYNEQFF	NA	TRBJ2-1	TRBD2	TRBV4-2
TGTGCCAGCAGCGTTTCGGGCAGGGCCCGAAGGACTGAAGCTTTCTTT	CASSVSGRARRTEAFF	NA	TRBJ1-1	NA	TRBV9
TGTGCCAGCAGTCCAGCCGGACAGGCAACTGAAGCTTTCTTT	CASSPAGQATEAFF	NA	TRBJ1-1	TRBD1	TRBV27
TGTGCCAGCAGTGGGGCCCTTGGCTCCTACGAGCAGTACTTC	CASSGALGSYEQYF	NA	TRBJ2-7	NA	TRBV25-1
TGTGCCAGCAGTTCGGGACTTTTCTACGAGCAGTACTTC	CASSSGLFYEQYF	NA	TRBJ2-7	NA	TRBV27
TGTGCCAGCAGATCCAGGGGTAATACGCAGTATTTT	CASRSRGNTQYF	NA	TRBJ2-3	NA	TRBV27
TGCGCCAGCAGCTTGTATCCCGGGACAGGGGTAAACGATGAGCAGTTCTTC	CASSLYPGTGVNDEQFF	NA	TRBJ2-1	TRBD1	TRBV5-1
TGTGCCAGCAGCTTAGAGGGACAGCACAATGAAAAACTGTTTTTT	CASSLEGQHNEKLFF	NA	TRBJ1-4	TRBD1	TRBV7-8
TGTGCCAGCAGCCCCGTCAGCACAGATACGCAGTATTTT	CASSPVSTDTQYF	NA	TRBJ2-3	NA	TRBV7-3
TGCGCCAGCAGTGAGATTGGTGCCGGTTCGTTCTTC	CASSEIGAGSFF	NA	TRBJ2-1	NA	TRBV10-1
TGTGCCAGCAGCCCGGGAGTCCCTGAAGCTTTCTTT	CASSPGVPEAFF	NA	TRBJ1-1	NA	TRBV7-6
TGTGCCAGCAAGATCGGACAGACCTACAATGAGCAGTTCTTC	CASKIGQTYNEQFF	NA	TRBJ2-1	NA	TRBV27
TGCGCCAGCAGCTTGCGGGGGGGCGCGCTCGACGAGCAGTACTTC	CASSLRGGALDEQYF	NA	TRBJ2-7	TRBD2	TRBV5-1
TGTGCCACCAGCAGAGCGAGCCTCAGGGGTCGTACAGGGCTGAACACTGAAGCTTTCTTT	CATSRASLRGRTGLNTEAFF	NA	TRBJ1-1	NA	TRBV15
TGTGCCAGCAGCTTAGCGCGGGGGACTCTGGAAAGGGACACTGAAGCTTTCTTT	CASSLARGTLERDTEAFF	NA	TRBJ1-1	NA	TRBV7-7
TGTGCCAGCAGCGTGACCGGGACAAGCAACGAGCAGTACTTC	CASSVTGTSNEQYF	NA	TRBJ2-7	NA	TRBV7-2
TGTGCCAGCAGCTTGGTTCCATCATCCCCAGAAAAACTGTTTTTT	CASSLVPSSPEKLFF	NA	TRBJ1-4	NA	TRBV5-5
TGCGCCAGCAGCTTGTGGGGACAGGGGATGGGGGACGAAAAACTGTTTTTT	CASSLWGQGMGDEKLFF	NA	TRBJ1-4	TRBD1	TRBV5-1
TGCAGCGTCCCGGGGTCTAACTATGGCTACACCTTC	CSVPGSNYGYTF	once	TRBJ1-2	NA	TRBV29-1
TGTGCCAGCAGTAGGCGGGGGGGCCTCAGCACAGATACGCAGTATTTT	CASSRRGGLSTDTQYF	NA	TRBJ2-3	TRBD2	TRBV7-9
TGCAGCGTTATGGGGTCCCTGGAGTCGGGGTCCTACAATGAGCAGTTCTTC	CSVMGSLESGSYNEQFF	NA	TRBJ2-1	NA	TRBV29-1
TGTGCCAGCAGCCCCGACAGTCACACTGAAGCTTTCTTT	CASSPDSHTEAFF	NA	TRBJ1-1	NA	TRBV2
TGTGCCAGCAGTTACAGGGGGCTCGGTGGAAACACCATATATTTT	CASSYRGLGGNTIYF	NA	TRBJ1-3	TRBD1	TRBV6-6
TGTGCCAGTATAGCAGCCCGATCCGTCCCTTTAGAAGCTTTCTTT	CASIAARSVPLEAFF	NA	TRBJ1-1	NA	TRBV19
TGTGCCAGCAGCGCGGCGACGGAGGGCTACACCTTC	CASSAATEGYTF	few	TRBJ1-2	NA	TRBV9
TGTGCCAGCAGCCAAGATTGGGGGGGATTAGACACTGAAGCTTTCTTT	CASSQDWGGLDTEAFF	NA	TRBJ1-1	NA	TRBV14
TGTGCCAGCAGCTTAGATCAACCAGCGGGGGACTACAATGAGCAGTTCTTC	CASSLDQPAGDYNEQFF	NA	TRBJ2-1	TRBD2	TRBV7-6
TGTGCCATCAGTGCGTCGGCGGGGGATATCAGCGAGCAGTACTTC	CAISASAGDISEQYF	NA	TRBJ2-7	TRBD2	TRBV10-3
TGTGCCATCAGTGAGCGGGGGGCGCCCTACGAGCAGTACTTC	CAISERGAPYEQYF	few	TRBJ2-7	NA	TRBV10-3
TGTGCCAGCAGCTCAATTGGCAAGGAAGCTTTCTTT	CASSSIGKEAFF	few	TRBJ1-1	NA	TRBV7-6
TGCGCCAGCAGCTTGGCCGCGGGGAATGAGCAGTTCTTC	CASSLAAGNEQFF	NA	TRBJ2-1	NA	TRBV5-1
TGTGCCAGCAGCTTGACAGCGAACACTGAAGCTTTCTTT	CASSLTANTEAFF	NA	TRBJ1-1	NA	TRBV7-3
TGTGCCAGTAGTATCTCCGAATCCTACGAGCAGTACTTC	CASSISESYEQYF	NA	TRBJ2-7	NA	TRBV19
TGTGCCAGCAGTTCCGGACAGGGGGCCCAAGAGACCCAGTACTTC	CASSSGQGAQETQYF	NA	TRBJ2-5	TRBD1	TRBV7-9
TGTGCCACCAGCAGACAAAACCGGGACAAGATGTACGGGGATGACACCGGGGAGCTGTTTTTT	CATSRQNRDKMYGDDTGELFF	NA	TRBJ2-2	NA	TRBV15
TGTGCCAGCAGGGCGGGCCGACCGGGTCGAGTCTCTGGAAACACCATATATTTT	CASRAGRPGRVSGNTIYF	NA	TRBJ1-3	NA	TRBV2
TGTGCCAGCAGCTCCCCCCGGGTCTTCTACGAGCAGTACTTC	CASSSPRVFYEQYF	NA	TRBJ2-7	NA	TRBV7-9
TGTGCCAGCAGCGACGGGACAGGGATGGGGGAGCTGTTTTTT	CASSDGTGMGELFF	NA	TRBJ2-2	TRBD1	TRBV27
TGTGCCAGCAGACCACAGGGGGGAAAACTGTTTTTT	CASRPQGGKLFF	NA	TRBJ1-4	TRBD1	TRBV5-4
TGTGCCAGCAGTGTCCTGAGCTATGGCTACACCTTC	CASSVLSYGYTF	NA	TRBJ1-2	NA	TRBV6-1
TGTGCCAGCAGCCACAGGACAGGGGTGGGAAACACTGAAGCTTTCTTT	CASSHRTGVGNTEAFF	few	TRBJ1-1	TRBD1	TRBV14
TGTGCCAGCAGCCAAGATTTTGTTGATACAGATGGCTACACCTTC	CASSQDFVDTDGYTF	NA	TRBJ1-2	NA	TRBV14